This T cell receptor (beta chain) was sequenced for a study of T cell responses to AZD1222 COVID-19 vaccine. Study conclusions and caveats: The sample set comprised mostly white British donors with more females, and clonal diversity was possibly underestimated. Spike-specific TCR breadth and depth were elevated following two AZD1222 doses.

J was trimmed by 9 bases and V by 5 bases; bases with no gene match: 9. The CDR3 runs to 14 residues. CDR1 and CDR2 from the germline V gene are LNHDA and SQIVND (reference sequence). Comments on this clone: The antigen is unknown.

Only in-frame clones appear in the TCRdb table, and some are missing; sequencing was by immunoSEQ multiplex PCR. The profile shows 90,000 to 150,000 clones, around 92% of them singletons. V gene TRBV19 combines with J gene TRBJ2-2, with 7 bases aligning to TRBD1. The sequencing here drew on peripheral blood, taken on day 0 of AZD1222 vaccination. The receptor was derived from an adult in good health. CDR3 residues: CASSLDLGGRELFF. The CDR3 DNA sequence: TGTGCCAGTAGTTTGGACTTAGGGGGCCGGGAGCTGTTTTTT.